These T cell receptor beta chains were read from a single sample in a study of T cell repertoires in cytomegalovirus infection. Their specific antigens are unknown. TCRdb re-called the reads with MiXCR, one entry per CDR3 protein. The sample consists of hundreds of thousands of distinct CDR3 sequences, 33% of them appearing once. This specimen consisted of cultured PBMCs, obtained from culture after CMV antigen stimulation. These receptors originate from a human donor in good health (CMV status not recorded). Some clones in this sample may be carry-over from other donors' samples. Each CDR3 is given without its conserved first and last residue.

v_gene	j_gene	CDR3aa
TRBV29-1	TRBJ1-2	SALTGVGSYT
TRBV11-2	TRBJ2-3	ASSLLVRSGRATDTQY
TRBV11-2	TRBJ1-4	ASSQRRDRREKLF
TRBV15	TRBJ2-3	ATSRTRDRGLSDTDTQY
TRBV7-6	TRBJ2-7	ASSLGAGTGGYEQY
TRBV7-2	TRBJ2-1	ASSLGAGWGNEQF
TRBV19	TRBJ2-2	ASGKNANTGELF
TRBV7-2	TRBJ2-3	ASSLVRQLRYTQY
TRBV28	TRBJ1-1	ASQSGTEAF
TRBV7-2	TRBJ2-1	ASSHGAGAVYNEQF
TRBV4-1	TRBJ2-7	ASSQGDRTYEQY
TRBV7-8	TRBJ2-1	ASTTSGRGNEQF
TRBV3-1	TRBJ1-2	ASSQPSPQSNYGYT
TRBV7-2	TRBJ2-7	ASSPRRQGSLYEQY
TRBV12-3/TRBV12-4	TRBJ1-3	ASTPAVGGLARTIY
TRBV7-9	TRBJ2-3	ASSPAPYGDTQY
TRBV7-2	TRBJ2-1	ASSPQGWRNEQF
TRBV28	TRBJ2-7	ASSFDRLSYEQY
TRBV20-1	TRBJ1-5	SAPGQGGSQPQH
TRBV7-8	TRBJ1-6	ASSLARGYNSPLH
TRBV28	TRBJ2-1	ASSGSREAF
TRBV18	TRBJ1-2	ASSPDTLGGYT
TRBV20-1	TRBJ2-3	SARSLWGEGGTDTQY
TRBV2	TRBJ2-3	ASSHLAGGRDTQY
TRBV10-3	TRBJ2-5	AISEEEAGAETQY
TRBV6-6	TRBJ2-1	ASSLGTGWVDEQF
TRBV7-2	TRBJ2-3	ASRQLPGLKQY
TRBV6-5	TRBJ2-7	ASSYSRRVAGGIYEQY
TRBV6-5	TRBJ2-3	ASSRAGGSTDTQY
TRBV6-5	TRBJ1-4	ASSRGTGANEKLF
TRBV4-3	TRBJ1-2	ASSQYRGPNYGYT
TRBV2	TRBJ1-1	ASRGAENTEAF
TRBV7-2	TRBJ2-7	ASSWTSESYEQY
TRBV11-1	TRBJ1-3	ASSLNPAGGSGNTIY
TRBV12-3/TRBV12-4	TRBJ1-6	ASSLGTGGVNSPLH
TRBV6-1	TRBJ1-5	ASSWTRIVIQPQH
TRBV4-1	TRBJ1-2	ASSQEVNYGYT
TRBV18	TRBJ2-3	ASSPISSTDTQY
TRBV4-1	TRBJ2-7	ASSQESSGAYYERY
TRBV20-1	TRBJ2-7	SASQIAGLSYEQY
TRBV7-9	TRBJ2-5	ASSWGPRGLKETQY
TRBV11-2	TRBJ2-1	ASGVAGSNEQF
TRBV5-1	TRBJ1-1	ASSLEVGATEAF
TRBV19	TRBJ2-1	ASMGQGSYNEQF
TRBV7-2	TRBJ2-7	ASSLASGPGGFYEQY
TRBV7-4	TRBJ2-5	ASSSNTVGVQQETQY
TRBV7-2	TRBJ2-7	ASSPDSGYEQY
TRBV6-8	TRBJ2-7	ASNLGQASYEQY
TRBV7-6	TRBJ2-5	ASSPNKLAGQETQY
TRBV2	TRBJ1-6	ASNPRGRSSYNSPLH
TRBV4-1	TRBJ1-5	ASSQDPLVNQPQH
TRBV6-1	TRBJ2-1	ASSEFGHSYNEQF
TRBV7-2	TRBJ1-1	ASSLTVENTEAF
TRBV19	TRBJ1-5	ASIGDPHQPQH
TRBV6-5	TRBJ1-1	ASSFSRGKGTEAF
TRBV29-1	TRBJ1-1	SARWRDRTEAF